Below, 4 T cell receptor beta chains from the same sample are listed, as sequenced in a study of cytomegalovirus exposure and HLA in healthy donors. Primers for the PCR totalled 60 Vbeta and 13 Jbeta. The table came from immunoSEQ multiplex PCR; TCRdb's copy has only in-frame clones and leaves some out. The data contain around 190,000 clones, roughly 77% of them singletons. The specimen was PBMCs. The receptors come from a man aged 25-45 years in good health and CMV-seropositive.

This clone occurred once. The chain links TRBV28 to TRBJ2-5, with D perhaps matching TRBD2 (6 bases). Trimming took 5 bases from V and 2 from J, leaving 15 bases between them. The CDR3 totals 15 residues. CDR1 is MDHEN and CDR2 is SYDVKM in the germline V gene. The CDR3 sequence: CASSVGGLRQETQYF. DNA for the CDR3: TGTGCCAGCAGTGTCGGGGGACTTAGACAAGAGACCCAGTACTTC.

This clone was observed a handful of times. In DNA, the CDR3 is TGTGCCAGCAGCTTATTCCCGGGAGAAGAGACCCAGTACTTC. It translates to CASSLFPGEETQYF. The chain couples TRBV7-6 to TRBJ2-5; D perhaps matches TRBD2 (6 bases). The V end lost 2 bases, the J end lost 3 bases, and 10 bases lay between the germline ends. The germline gives CDR1 SGHVS, CDR2 FNYEAQ. This CDR3 is built from 14 residues.

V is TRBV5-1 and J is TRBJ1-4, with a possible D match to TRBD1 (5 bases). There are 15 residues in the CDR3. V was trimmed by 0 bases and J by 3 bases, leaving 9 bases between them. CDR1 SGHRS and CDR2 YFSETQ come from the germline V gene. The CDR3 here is CASSLAGVPNEKLFF. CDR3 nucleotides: TGCGCCAGCAGCTTGGCGGGGGTTCCTAATGAAAAACTGTTTTTT.

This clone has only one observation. The CDR3 nucleotides are TGCGCCAGCAGCCAAGATCTGCCGGGGGGGCGTACAGATACGCAGTATTTT. Protein sequence: CASSQDLPGGRTDTQYF. V gene TRBV4-3 combines with J gene TRBJ2-3; 8 bases align to TRBD2. The V segment lost 0 bases and the J segment 3 bases; nucleotides outside the gene matches: 8. The CDR3 has 17 residues. Looked up from germline, CDR1 is LGHNA and CDR2 is YSLEER.